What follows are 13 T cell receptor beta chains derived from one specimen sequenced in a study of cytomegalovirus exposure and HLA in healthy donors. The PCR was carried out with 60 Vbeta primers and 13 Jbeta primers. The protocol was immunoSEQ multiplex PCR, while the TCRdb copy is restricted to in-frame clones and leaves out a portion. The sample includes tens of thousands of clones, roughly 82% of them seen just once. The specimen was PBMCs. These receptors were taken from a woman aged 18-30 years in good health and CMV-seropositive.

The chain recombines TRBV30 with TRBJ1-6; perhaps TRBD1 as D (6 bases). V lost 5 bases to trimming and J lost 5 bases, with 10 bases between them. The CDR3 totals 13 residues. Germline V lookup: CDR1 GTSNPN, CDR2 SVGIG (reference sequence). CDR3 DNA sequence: TGTGCCTGGGGCAGGGGTAATAATTCACCCCTCCACTTT. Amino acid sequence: CAWGRGNNSPLHF. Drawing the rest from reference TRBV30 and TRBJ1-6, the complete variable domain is SQTIHQWPATLVQPVGSPLSLECTVEGTSNPNLYWYRQAAGRGLQLLFYSVGIGQISSEVPQNLSASRPQDRQFILSSKKLLLSDSGFYLCAWGRGNNSPLHFGNGTRLTVT.

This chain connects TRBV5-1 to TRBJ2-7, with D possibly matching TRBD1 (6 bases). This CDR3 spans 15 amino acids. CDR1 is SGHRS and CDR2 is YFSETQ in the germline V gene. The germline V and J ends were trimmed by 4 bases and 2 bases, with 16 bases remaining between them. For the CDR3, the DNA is TGCGCCAGCAGCGCCGACGGACAGCTTGCCTACGAGCAGTACTTC. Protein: CASSADGQLAYEQYF.

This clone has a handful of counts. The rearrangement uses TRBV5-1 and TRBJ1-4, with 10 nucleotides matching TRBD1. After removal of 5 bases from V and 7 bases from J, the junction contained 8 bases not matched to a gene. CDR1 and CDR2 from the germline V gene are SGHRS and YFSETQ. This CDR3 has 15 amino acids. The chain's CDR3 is CASRETGGAGEKLFF. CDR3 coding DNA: TGCGCCAGCAGGGAGACAGGGGGCGCGGGTGAAAAACTGTTTTTT. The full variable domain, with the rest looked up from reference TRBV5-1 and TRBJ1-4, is KAGVTQTPRYLIKTRGQQVTLSCSPISGHRSVSWYQQTPGQGLQFLFEYFSETQRNKGNFPGRFSGRQFSNSRSEMNVSTLELGDSALYLCASRETGGAGEKLFFGSGTQLSVL.

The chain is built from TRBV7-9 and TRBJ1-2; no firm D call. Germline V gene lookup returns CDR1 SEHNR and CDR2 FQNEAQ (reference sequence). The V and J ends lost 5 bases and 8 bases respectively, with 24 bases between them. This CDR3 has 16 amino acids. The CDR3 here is CASSDSSLGSVGGYTF. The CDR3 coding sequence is TGTGCCAGCAGCGATTCGAGCCTTGGCTCCGTCGGGGGCTACACCTTC.

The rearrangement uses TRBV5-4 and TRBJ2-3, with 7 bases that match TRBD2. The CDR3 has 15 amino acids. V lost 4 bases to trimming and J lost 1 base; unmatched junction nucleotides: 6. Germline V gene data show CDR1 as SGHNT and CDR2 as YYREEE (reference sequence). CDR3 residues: CASSDFREGTDTQYF. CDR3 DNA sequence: TGTGCCAGCAGCGATTTTCGGGAGGGCACAGATACGCAGTATTTT.

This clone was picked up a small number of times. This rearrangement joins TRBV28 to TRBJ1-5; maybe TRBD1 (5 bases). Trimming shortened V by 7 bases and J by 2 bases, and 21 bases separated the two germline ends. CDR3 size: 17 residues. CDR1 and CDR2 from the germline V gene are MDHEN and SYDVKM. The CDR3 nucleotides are TGTGCCAGCACCCTAGGGTTGTGGGGGGTGGGCAATCAGCCCCAGCATTTT. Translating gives CASTLGLWGVGNQPQHF.

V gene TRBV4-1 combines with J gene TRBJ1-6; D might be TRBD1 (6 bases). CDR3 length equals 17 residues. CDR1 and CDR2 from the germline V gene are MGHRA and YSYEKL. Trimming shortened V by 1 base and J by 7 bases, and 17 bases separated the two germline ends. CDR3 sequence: CASSQGGKGGANSPLHF. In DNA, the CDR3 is TGCGCCAGCAGCCAAGGTGGTAAAGGGGGGGCGAATTCACCCCTCCACTTT.

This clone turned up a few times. DNA of the CDR3: TGTGCCAGCAGTGCCCGGACAGGGGATGGCTACACCTTC. Protein: CASSARTGDGYTF. The V call is TRBV27, the J call TRBJ1-2, with TRBD1 matching 9 bases. The CDR3 covers 13 residues. Germline-derived CDR1 and CDR2 are MNHEY and SMNVEV (reference sequence). The V and J ends lost 5 bases and 6 bases, in that order; junction bases with no gene match: 4.

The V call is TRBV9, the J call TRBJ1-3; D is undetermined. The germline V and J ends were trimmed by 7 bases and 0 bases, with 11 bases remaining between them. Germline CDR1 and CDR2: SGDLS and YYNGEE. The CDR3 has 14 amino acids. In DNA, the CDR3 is TGTGCCAGCTCCTCTATTAACTCTGGAAACACCATATATTTT. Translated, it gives CASSSINSGNTIYF.

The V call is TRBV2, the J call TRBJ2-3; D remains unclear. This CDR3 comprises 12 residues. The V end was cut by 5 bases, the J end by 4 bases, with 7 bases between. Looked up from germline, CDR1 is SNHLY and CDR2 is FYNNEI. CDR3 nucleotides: TGTGCCAGCAGTTCGACATCAGATACGCAGTATTTT. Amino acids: CASSSTSDTQYF. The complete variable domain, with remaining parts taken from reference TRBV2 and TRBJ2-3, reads EPEVTQTPSHQVTQMGQEVILRCVPISNHLYFYWYRQILGQKVEFLVSFYNNEISEKSEIFDDQFSVERPDGSNFTLKIRSTKLEDSAMYFCASSSTSDTQYFGPGTRLTVL.

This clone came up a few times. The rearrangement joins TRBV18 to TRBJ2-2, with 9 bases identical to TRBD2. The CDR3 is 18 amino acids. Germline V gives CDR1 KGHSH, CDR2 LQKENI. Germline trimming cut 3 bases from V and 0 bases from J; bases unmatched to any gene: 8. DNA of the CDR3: TGTGCCAGCTCACCTAAGGTGGCTAGCGGGACGAACACCGGGGAGCTGTTTTTT. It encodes CASSPKVASGTNTGELFF.

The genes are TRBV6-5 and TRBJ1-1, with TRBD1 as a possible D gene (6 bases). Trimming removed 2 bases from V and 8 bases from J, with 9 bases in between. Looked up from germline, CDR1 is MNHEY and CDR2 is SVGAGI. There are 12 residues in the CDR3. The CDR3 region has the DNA TGTGCCAGCAGTTACGGACAGCAGGAAGCTTTCTTT. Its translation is CASSYGQQEAFF.

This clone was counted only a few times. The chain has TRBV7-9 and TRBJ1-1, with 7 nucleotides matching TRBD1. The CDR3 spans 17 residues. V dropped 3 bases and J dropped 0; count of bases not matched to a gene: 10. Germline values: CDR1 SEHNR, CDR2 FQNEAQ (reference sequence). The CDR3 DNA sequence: TGTGCCAGCAGCTTGTGGCACAGGGGACAAATGAACACTGAAGCTTTCTTT. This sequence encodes CASSLWHRGQMNTEAFF.